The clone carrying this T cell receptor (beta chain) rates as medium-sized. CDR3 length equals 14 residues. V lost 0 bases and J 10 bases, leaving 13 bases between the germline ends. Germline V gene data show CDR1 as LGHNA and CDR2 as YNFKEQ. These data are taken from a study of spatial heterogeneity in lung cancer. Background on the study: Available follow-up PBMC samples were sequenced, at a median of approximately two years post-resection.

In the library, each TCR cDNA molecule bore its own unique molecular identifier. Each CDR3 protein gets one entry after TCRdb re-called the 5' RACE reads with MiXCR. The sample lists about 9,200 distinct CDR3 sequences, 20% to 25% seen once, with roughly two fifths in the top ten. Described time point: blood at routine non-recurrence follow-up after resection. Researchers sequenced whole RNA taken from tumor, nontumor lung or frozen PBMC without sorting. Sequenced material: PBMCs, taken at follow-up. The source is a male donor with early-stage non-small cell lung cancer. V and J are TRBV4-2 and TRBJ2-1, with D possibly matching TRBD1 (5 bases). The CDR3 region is CASSQDGAGSEQFF. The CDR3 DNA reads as TGTGCCAGCAGCCAAGATGGGGCCGGATCCGAGCAGTTCTTC.